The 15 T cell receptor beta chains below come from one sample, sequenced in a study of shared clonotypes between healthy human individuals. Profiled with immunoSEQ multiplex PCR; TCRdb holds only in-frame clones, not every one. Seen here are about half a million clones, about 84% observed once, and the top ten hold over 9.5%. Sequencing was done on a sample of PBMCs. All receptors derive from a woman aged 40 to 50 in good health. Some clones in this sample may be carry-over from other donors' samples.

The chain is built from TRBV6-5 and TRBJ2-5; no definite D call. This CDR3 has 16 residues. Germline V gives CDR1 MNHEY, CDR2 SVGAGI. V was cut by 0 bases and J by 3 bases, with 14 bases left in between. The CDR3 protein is CASSYSISQRKETQYF. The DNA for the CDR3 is TGTGCCAGCAGTTACTCGATCTCCCAGCGAAAAGAGACCCAGTACTTC.

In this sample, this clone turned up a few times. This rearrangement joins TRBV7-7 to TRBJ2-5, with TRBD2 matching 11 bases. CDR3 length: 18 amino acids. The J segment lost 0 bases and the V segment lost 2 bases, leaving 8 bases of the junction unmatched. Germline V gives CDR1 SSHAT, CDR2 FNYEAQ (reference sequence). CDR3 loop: CASSLRVAGGKDQETQYF. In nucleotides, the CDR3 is TGTGCCAGCAGCTTACGGGTAGCGGGAGGGAAGGACCAAGAGACCCAGTACTTC.

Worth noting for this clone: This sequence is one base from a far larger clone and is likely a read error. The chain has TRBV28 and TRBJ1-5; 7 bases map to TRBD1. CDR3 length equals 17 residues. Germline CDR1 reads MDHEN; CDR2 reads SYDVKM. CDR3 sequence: CASSRTAYRGSNQPKHF. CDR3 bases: TGTGCCAGCAGTCGGACTGCGTACAGGGGAAGCAATCAGCCCAAGCATTTT.

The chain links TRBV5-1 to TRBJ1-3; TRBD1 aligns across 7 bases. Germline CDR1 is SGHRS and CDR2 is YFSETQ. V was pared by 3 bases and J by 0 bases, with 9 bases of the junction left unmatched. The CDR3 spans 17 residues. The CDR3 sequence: CASSSVGTERSGNTIYF. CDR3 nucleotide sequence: TGCGCCAGCAGCTCCGTGGGGACAGAACGCTCTGGAAACACCATATATTTT.

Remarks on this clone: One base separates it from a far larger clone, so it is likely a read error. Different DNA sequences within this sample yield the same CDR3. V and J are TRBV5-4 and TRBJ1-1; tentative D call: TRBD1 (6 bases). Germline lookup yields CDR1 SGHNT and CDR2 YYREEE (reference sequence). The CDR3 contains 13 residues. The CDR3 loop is CASSPGQNTEAFF. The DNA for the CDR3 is TGTGCCAGCAGCCCAGGACAGAACACTGAGGCTTTCTTT.

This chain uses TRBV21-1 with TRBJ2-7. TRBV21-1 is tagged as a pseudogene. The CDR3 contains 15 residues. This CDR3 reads CAGLDRVNGPGEQYF. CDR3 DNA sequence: TGTGCCGGACTAGACAGGGTTAACGGTCCGGGCGAGCAGTACTTC.

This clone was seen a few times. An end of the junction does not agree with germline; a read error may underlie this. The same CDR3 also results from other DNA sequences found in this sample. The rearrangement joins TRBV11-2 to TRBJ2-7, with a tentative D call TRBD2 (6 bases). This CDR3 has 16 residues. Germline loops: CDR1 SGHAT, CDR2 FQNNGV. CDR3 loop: CASSQGLSGLRAEQYF. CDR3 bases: TGCGCCAGCAGCCAGGGATTATCGGGACTCCGGGCCGAGCAGTACTTC.

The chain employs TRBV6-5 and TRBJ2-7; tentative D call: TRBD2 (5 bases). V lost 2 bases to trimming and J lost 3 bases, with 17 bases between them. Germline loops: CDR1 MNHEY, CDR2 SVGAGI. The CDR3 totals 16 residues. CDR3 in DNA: TGTGCCAGCAGTTACATAGGGAGCCAGGAGGACTACGAGCAGTACTTC. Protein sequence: CASSYIGSQEDYEQYF.

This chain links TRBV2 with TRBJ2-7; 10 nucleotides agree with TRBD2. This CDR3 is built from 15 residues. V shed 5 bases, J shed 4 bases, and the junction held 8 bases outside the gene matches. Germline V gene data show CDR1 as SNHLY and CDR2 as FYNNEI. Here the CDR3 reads CASSPSGLASYEQYF. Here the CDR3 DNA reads TGTGCCAGCAGTCCATCGGGACTAGCGAGTTACGAGCAGTACTTC.

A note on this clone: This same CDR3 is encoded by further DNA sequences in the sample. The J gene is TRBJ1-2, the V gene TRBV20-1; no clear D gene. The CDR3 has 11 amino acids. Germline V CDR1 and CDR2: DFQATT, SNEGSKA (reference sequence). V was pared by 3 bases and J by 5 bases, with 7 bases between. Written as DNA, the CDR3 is TGCAGTGCTAGTCCAAATTATGGCTACACCTTC. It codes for CSASPNYGYTF.

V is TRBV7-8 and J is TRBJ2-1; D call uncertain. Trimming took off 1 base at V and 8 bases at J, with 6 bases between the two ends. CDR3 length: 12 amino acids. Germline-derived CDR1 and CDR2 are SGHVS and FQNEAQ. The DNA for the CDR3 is TGTGCCAGCAGCTTAGTTTCAGATGAGCAGTTCTTC. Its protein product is CASSLVSDEQFF.

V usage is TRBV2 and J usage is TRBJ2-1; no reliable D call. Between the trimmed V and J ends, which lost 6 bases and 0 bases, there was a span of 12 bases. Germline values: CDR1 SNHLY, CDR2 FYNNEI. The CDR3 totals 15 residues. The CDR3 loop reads CASRPAAGSYNEQFF. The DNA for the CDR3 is TGTGCCAGCAGACCTGCAGCAGGCTCCTACAATGAGCAGTTCTTC.

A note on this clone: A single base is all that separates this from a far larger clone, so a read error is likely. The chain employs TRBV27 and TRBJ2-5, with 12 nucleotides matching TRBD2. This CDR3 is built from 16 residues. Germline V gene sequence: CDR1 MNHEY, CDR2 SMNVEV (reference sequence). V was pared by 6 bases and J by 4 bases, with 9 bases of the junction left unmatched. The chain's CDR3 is CASRLPRGLAGETQYF. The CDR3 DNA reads TGTGCCAGCAGGCTGCCTAGGGGACTAGCGGGAGAGACCCAGTACTTC.

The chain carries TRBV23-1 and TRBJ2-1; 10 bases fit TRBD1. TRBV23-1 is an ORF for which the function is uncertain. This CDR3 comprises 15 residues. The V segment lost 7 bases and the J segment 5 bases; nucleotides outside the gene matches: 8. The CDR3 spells CASTKGQGMHNEQFF. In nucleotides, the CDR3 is TGCGCCAGCACCAAGGGACAGGGGATGCACAATGAGCAGTTCTTC.

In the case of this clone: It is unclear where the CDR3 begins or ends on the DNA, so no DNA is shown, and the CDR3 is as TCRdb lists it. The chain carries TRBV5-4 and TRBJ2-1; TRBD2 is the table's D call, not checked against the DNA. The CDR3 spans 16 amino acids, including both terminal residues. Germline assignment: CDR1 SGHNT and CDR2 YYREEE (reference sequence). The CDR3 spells CASSFGSGRAHNEQFF.